This TCR beta chain was sequenced in a study of spatial heterogeneity in lung cancer. Overall study: Tumor-region TCR transcript counts correlated strongly with a T cell module score from matched bulk RNA-seq. Study-wide findings and caveats: Expanded intratumoral alpha and beta TCR counts tracked tumor mutation counts. When ubiquitous and regional expanded TCRs were counted, their numbers tracked ubiquitous and regional nonsynonymous mutations, respectively.

This clonotype is classed as medium-sized. Its cognate antigen is unknown. The CDR3 length is 14 residues. MiXCR was run by TCRdb on the 5' RACE reads, yielding one entry per CDR3 protein. The data show around 21,000 distinct CDR3 sequences, approximately 4.3% seen once. Time point specified: sample taken at primary tumor resection. This sequence originates from a male donor with early-stage non-small cell lung cancer. Here the sequenced sample was lung tumor tissue, taken at surgery. The chain uses TRBV21-1 and TRBJ2-5; TRBD1 is the table's D call and was not checked against the DNA. TRBV21-1 is shown as a pseudogene. The CDR3 reads CASTRGQTQETQYF. DNA of the CDR3: TGTGCCAGCACTCGAGGACAGACCCAAGAGACCCAGTACTTC.